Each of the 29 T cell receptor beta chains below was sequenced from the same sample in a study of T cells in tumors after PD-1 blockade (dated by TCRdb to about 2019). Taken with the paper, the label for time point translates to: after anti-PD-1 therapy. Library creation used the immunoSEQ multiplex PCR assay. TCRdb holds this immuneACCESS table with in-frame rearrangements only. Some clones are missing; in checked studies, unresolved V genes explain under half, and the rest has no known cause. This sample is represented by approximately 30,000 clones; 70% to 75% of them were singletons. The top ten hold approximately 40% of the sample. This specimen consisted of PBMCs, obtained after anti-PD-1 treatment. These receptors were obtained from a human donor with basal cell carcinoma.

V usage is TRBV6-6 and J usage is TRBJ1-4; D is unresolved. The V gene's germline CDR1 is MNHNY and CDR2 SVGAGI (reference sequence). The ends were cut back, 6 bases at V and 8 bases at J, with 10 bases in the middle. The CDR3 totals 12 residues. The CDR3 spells CASSLTREKLFF. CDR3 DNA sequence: TGTGCCAGCAGCCTAACCAGGGAAAAACTGTTTTTT.

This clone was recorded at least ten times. This CDR3 is CASSDDSGANVLTF. In DNA form, the CDR3 reads TGTGCCAGCAGTGATGACTCTGGGGCCAACGTCCTGACTTTC. The chain employs TRBV2 and TRBJ2-6; no clear D gene. The CDR3 length is 14 residues. Trimming removed 3 bases from V and 0 bases from J, with 3 bases in between. Germline V gene sequence: CDR1 SNHLY, CDR2 FYNNEI.

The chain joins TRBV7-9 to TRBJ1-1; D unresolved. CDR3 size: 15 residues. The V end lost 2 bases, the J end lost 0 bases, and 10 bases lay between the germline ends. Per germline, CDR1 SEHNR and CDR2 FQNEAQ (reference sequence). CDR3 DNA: TGTGCCAGCAGCTTAATGGGTCAGATGAACACTGAAGCTTTCTTT. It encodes CASSLMGQMNTEAFF.

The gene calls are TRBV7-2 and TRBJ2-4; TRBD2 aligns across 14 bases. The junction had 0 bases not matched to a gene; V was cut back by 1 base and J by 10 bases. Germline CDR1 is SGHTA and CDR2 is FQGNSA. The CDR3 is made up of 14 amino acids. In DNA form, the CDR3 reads TGTGCCAGCAGCTTAGGACTAGCGGGGGGGATTCAGTACTTC. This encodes CASSLGLAGGIQYF.

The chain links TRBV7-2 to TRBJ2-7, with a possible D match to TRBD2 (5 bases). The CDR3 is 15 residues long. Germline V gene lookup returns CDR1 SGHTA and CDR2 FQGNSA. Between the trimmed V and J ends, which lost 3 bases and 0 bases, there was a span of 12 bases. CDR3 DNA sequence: TGTGCCAGCAGCTTCGGGAAGGGATCCTCCTACGAGCAGTACTTC. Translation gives CASSFGKGSSYEQYF.

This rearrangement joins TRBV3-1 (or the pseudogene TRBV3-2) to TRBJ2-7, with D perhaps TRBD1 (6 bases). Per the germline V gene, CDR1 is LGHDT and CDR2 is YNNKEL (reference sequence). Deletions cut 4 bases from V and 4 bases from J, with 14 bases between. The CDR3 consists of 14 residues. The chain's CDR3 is CASSRMAGAYEQYF. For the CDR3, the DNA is TGTGCCAGCAGCCGAATGGCAGGGGCGTACGAGCAGTACTTC.

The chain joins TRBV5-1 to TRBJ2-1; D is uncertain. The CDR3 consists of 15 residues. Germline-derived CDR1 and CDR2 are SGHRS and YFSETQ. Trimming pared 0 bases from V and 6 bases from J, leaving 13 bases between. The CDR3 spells CASSLDARLPNEQFF. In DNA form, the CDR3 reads TGCGCCAGCAGCTTGGACGCCAGATTGCCCAATGAGCAGTTCTTC.

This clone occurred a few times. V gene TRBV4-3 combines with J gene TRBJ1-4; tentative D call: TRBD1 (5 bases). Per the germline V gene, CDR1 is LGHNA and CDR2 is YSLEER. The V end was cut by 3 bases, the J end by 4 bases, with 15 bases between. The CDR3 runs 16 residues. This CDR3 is CASSHGTGQRNEKLFF. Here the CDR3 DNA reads TGCGCCAGCAGCCACGGAACGGGGCAGCGTAATGAAAAACTGTTTTTT.

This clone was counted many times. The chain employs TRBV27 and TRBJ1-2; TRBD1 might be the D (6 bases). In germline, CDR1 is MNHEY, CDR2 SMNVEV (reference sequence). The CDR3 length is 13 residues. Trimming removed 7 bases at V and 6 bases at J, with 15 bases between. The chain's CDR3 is CASTRKGGHGYTF. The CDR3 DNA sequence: TGTGCCAGCACCCGGAAAGGGGGACATGGCTACACCTTC.

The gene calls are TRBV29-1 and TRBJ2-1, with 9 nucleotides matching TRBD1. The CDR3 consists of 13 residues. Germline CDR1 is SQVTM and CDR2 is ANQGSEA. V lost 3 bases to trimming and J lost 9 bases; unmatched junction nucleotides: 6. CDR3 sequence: CSVEGTGWGEQFF. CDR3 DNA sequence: TGCAGCGTTGAGGGGACAGGGTGGGGTGAGCAGTTCTTC.

Written as DNA, the CDR3 is TGTGCCACCAGTGCAGGGGGGACTAATGAAAAACTGTTTTTT. Protein sequence: CATSAGGTNEKLFF. The chain joins TRBV24-1 to TRBJ1-4; 7 nucleotides line up with TRBD1. V trimming: 5 bases; J trimming: 2 bases; junction bases outside the gene matches: 1. There are 14 residues in the CDR3. Germline V gives CDR1 KGHDR, CDR2 SFDVKD.

CDR3 sequence (DNA): TGTGCCAGCAGCTTTTCAGACAACACCGGGGAGCTGTTTTTT. This gives the protein CASSFSDNTGELFF. V gene TRBV7-8 combines with J gene TRBJ2-2; D is uncertain. Germline V gene lookup returns CDR1 SGHVS and CDR2 FQNEAQ. CDR3 length: 14 residues. Trimming took off 3 bases at V and 2 bases at J, with 7 bases between the two ends.

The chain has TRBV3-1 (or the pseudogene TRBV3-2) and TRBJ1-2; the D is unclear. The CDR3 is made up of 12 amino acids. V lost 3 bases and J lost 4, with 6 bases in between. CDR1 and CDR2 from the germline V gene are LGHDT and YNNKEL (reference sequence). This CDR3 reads CASSQEGYGYTF. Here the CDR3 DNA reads TGTGCCAGCAGCCAGGAGGGCTATGGCTACACCTTC.

The CDR3 here is CASRGKVGAGGYTF. In DNA form, the CDR3 reads TGTGCCAGCAGAGGAAAGGTTGGAGCGGGGGGCTACACCTTC. The chain combines TRBV21-1 with TRBJ1-2. TRBV21-1 is deemed a pseudogene. The CDR3 is 14 amino acids.

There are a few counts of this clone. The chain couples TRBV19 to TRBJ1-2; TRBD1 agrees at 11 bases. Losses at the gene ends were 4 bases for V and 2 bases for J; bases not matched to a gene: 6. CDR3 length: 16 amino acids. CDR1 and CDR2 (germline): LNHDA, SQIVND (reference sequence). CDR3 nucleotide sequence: TGTGCCAGTAGTACCCCGGGACAGGGGGAGAACTATGGCTACACCTTC. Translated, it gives CASSTPGQGENYGYTF.

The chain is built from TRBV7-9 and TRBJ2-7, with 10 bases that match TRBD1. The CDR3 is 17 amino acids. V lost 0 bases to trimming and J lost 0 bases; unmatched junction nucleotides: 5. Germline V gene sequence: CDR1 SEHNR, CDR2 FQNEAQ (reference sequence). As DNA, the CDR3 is TGTGCCAGCAGCTTAGCCGGACAGGGGGTCTACTCCTACGAGCAGTACTTC. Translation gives CASSLAGQGVYSYEQYF.

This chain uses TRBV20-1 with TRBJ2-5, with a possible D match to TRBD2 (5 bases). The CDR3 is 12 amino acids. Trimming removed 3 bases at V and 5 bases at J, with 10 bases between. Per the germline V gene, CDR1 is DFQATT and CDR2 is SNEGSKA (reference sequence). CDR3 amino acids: CSASGLSETQYF. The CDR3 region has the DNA TGCAGTGCTAGTGGACTGTCGGAGACCCAGTACTTC.

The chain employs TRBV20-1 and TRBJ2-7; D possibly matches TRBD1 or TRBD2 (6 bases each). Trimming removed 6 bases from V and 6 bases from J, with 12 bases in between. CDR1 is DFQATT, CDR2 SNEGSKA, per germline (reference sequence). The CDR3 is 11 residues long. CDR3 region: CSAQKGGEQYF. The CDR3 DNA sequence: TGCAGTGCCCAGAAGGGGGGCGAGCAGTACTTC.

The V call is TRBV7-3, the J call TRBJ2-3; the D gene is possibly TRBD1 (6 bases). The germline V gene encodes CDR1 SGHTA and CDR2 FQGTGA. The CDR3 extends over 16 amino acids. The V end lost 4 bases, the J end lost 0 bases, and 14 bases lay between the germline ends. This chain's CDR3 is CASSSQGQASTDTQYF. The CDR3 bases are TGTGCCAGCAGCTCCCAGGGGCAGGCTAGCACAGATACGCAGTATTTT.

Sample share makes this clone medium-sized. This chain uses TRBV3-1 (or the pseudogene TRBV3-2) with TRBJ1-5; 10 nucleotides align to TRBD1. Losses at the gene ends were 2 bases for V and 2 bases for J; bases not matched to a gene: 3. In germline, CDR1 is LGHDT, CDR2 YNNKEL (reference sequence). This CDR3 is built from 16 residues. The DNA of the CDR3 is TGTGCCAGCAGCCAAAGGACAGGGGGTGGCAATCAGCCCCAGCATTTT. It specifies CASSQRTGGGNQPQHF.

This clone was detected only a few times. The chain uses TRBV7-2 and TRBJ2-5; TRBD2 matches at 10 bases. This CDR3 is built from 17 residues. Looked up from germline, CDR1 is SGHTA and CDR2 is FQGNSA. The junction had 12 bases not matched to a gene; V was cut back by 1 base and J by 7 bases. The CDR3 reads CASSLDSSGGVTGTQYF. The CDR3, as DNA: TGTGCCAGCAGCTTAGACTCTAGCGGGGGAGTGACGGGGACCCAGTACTTC.

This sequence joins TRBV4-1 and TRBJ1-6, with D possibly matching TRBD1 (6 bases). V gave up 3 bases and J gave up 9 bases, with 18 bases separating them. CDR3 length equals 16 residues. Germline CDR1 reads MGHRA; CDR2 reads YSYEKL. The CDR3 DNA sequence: TGCGCCAGCAGCCACCCGGACAGTATCTACGGTTCACCCCTCCACTTT. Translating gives CASSHPDSIYGSPLHF.

CDR3 protein: CATSDSRGRSYNEQFF. The CDR3 coding sequence is TGTGCCACCAGTGATTCGAGGGGTAGGTCCTACAATGAGCAGTTCTTC. V is TRBV24-1 and J is TRBJ2-1, with D possibly called TRBD1 or TRBD2 (5 bases each). CDR1 KGHDR and CDR2 SFDVKD come from the germline V gene. This CDR3 contains 16 residues. V lost 2 bases, J lost 1 base, and 11 bases lay in between.

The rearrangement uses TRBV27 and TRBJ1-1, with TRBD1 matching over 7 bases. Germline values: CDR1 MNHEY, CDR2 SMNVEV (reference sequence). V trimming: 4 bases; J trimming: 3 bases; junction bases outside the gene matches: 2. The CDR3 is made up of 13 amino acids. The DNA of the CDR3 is TGTGCCAGCAGTTGGGACAGATACACTGAAGCTTTCTTT. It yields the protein CASSWDRYTEAFF.

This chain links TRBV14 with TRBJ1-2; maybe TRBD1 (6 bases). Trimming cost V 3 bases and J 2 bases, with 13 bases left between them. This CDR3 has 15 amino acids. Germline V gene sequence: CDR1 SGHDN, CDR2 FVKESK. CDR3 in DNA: TGTGCCAGCAGCCAGGGCCCGGGGGCGAACTATGGCTACACCTTC. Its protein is CASSQGPGANYGYTF.

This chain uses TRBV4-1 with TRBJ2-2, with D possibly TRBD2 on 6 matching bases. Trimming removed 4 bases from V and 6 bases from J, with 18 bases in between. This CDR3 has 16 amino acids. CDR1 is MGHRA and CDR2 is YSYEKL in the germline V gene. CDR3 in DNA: TGCGCCAGCAGCCTTCGGACTACCACTGGGGCCGGGGAGCTGTTTTTT. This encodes CASSLRTTTGAGELFF.

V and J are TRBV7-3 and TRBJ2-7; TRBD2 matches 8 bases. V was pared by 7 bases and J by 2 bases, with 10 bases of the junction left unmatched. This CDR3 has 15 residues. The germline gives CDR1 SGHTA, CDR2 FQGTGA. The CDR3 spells CASTFSQRGTYEQYF. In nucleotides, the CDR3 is TGTGCCAGCACCTTCTCCCAGCGGGGGACCTACGAGCAGTACTTC.

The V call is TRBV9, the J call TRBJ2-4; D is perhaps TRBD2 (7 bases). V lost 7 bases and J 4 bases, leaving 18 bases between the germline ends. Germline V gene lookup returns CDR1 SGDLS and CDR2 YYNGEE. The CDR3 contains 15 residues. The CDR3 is CASARGGGQKNIQYF. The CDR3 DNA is TGTGCCAGCGCCAGAGGGGGGGGCCAAAAAAACATTCAGTACTTC.

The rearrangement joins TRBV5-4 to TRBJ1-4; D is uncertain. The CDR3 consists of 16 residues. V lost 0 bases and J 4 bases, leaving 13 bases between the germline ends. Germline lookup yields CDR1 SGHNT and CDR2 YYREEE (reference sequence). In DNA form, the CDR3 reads TGTGCCAGCAGCTTGGCCGCCACGGCTGGTAATGAAAAACTGTTTTTT. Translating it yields CASSLAATAGNEKLFF.